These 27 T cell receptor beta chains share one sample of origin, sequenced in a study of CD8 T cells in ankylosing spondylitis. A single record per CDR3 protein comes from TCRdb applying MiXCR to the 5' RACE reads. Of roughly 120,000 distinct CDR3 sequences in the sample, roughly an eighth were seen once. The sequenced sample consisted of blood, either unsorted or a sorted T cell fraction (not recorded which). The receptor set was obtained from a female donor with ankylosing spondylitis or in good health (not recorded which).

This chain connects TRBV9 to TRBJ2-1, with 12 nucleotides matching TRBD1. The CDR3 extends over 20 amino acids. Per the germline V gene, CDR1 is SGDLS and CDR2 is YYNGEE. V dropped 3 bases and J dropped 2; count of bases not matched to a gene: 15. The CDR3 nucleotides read TGTGCCAGCAGCGCCTCCGGGACAGGGGGCCAGAGGGGACCCTACAATGAGCAGTTCTTC. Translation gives CASSASGTGGQRGPYNEQFF. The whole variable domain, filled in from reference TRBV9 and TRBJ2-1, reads DSGVTQTPKHLITATGQRVTLRCSPRSGDLSVYWYQQSLDQGLQFLIQYYNGEERAKGNILERFSAQQFPDLHSELNLSSLELGDSALYFCASSASGTGGQRGPYNEQFFGPGTRLTVL.

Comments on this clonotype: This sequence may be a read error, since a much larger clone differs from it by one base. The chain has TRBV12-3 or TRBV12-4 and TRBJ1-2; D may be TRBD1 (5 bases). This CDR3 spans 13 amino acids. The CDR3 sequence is CTSASFGGVGYTF. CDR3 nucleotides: TGTACCAGCGCTAGTTTCGGGGGGGTTGGCTACACCTTC.

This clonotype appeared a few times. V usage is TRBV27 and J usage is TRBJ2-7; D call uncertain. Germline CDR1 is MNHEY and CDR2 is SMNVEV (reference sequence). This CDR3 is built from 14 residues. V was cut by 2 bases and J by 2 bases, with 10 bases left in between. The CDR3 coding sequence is TGTGCCAGCAGTTTACACAGCTTTCCCTACGAGCAGTACTTC. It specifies CASSLHSFPYEQYF.

The CDR3, as DNA: TGTGCCAGCAGCTCCGGGACATCATACAATGAGCAGTTCTTC. It specifies CASSSGTSYNEQFF. The chain links TRBV11-3 to TRBJ2-1, with D possibly being TRBD1 (6 bases). There are 14 residues in the CDR3. V was clipped by 4 bases and J by 4 bases, with 11 bases between them. The germline gives CDR1 SGHNT, CDR2 YENEEA.

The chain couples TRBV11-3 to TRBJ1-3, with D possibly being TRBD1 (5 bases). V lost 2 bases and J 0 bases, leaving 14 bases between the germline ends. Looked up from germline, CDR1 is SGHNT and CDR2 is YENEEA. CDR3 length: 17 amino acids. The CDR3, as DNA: TGTGCCAGCAGCTTACGAGGTGGGACCAACTCTGGAAACACCATATATTTT. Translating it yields CASSLRGGTNSGNTIYF. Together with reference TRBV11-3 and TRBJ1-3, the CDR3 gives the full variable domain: EAGVVQSPRYKIIEKKQPVAFWCNPISGHNTLYWYLQNLGQGPELLIRYENEEAVDDSQLPKDRFSAERLKGVDSTLKIQPAELGDSAVYLCASSLRGGTNSGNTIYFGEGSWLTVV.

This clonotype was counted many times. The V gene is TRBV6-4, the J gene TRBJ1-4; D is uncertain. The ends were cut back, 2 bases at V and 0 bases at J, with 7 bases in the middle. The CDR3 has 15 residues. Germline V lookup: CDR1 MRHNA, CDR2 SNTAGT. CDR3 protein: CASSDGPSTNEKLFF. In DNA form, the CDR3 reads TGTGCCAGCAGTGACGGGCCTTCAACTAATGAAAAACTGTTTTTT.

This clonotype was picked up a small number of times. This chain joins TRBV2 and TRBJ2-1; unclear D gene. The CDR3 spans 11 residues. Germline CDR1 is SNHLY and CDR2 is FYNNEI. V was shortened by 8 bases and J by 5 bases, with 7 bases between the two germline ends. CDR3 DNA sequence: TGTGCCAGCGGGTTCGACAATGAGCAGTTCTTC. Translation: CASGFDNEQFF.

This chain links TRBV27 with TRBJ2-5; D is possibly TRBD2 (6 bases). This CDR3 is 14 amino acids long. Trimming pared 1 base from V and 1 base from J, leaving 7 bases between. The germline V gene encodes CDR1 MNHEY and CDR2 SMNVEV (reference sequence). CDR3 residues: CASSLFGGQETQYF. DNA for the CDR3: TGTGCCAGCAGTTTATTCGGGGGCCAAGAGACCCAGTACTTC.

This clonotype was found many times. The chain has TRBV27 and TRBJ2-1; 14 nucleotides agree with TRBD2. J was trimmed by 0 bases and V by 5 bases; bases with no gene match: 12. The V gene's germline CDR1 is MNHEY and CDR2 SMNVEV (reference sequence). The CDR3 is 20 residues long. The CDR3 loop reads CASSPSPRTSGRSSYNEQFF. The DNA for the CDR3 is TGTGCCAGCAGTCCCTCACCGCGGACTAGCGGGAGGAGCTCCTACAATGAGCAGTTCTTC.

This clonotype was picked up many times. The CDR3 nucleotides are TGCAGTGCTGATGGACAGGGCACACCACAAGAGACCCAGTACTTC. Its translation is CSADGQGTPQETQYF. The chain couples TRBV20-1 to TRBJ2-5; 8 bases map to TRBD1. V lost 5 bases to trimming and J lost 2 bases; unmatched junction nucleotides: 10. This CDR3 comprises 15 residues. Germline V gives CDR1 DFQATT, CDR2 SNEGSKA (reference sequence).

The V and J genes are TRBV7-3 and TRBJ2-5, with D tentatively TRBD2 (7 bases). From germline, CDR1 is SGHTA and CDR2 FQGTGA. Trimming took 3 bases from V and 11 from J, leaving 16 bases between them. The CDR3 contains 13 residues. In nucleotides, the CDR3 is TGTGCCAGCAGCTTGGCGGGGGCTAGCTTTCAGTACTTC. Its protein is CASSLAGASFQYF.

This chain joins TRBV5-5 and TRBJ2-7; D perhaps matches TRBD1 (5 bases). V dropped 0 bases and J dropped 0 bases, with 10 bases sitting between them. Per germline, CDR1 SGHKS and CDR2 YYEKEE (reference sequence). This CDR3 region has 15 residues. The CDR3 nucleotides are TGTGCCAGCAGCTTGGCGGTGACAGTCTCCTACGAGCAGTACTTC. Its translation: CASSLAVTVSYEQYF.

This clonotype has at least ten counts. The CDR3 bases are TGCCTAATGGGACGGTTGAACACTGAAGCTTTCTTT. It specifies CLMGRLNTEAFF. The chain is built from TRBV20-1 and TRBJ1-1; possible D gene TRBD1, 5 bases. CDR1 and CDR2 (germline): DFQATT, SNEGSKA (reference sequence). The CDR3 runs 12 residues.

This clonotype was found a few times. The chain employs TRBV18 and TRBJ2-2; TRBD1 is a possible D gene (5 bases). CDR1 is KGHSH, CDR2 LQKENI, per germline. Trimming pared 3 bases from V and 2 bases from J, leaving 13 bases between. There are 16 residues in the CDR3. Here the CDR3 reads CASSPQRTPNTGELFF. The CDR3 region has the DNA TGTGCCAGCTCACCTCAAAGGACACCAAACACCGGGGAGCTGTTTTTT.

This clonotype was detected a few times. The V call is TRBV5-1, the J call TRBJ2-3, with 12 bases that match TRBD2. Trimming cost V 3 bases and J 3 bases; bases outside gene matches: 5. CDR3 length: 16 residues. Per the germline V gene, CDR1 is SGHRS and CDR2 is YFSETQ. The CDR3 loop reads CASSSLAGGATDTQYF. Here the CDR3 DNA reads TGCGCCAGCAGCTCACTAGCGGGGGGCGCAACAGATACGCAGTATTTT.

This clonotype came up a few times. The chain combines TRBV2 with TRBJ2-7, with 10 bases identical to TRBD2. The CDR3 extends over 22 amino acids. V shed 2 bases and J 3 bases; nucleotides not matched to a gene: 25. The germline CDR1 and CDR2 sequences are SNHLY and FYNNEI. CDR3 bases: TGTGCCAGCAGTGAACGGACTAGCCCCACCCTAGCGGGAGTCTCCGGCCACTACGAGCAGTACTTC. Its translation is CASSERTSPTLAGVSGHYEQYF.

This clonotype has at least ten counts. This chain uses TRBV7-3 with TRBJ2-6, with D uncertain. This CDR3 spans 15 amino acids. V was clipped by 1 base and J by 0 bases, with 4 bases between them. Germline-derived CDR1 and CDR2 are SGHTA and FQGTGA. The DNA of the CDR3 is TGTGCCAGCAGCTTAAAGGTCTCTGGGGCCAACGTCCTGACTTTC. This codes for CASSLKVSGANVLTF.

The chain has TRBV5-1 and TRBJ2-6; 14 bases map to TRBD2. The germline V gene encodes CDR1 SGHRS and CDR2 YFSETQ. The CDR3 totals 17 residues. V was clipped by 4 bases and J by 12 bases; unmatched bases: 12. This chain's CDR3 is CASSLFGTSGSTSVLTF. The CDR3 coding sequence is TGCGCCAGCAGCCTGTTCGGGACTAGCGGGAGTACGTCCGTCCTGACTTTC.

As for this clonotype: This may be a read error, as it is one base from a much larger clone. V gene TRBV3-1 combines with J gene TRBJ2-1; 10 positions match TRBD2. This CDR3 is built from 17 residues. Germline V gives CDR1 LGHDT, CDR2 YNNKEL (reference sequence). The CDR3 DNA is TGTGCCAGCAGCCAAGGCCTAGCGGGGGCCTCCTACAATAAGCAGTTCTTC. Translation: CASSQGLAGASYNKQFF.

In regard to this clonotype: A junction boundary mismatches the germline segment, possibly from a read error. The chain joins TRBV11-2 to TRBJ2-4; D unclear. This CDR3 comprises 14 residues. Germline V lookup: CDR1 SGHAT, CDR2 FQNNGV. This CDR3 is CASRQHLAKNSQYF. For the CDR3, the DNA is TGTGCCAGCAGACAACATCTGGCCAAAAACAGTCAGTACTTC.

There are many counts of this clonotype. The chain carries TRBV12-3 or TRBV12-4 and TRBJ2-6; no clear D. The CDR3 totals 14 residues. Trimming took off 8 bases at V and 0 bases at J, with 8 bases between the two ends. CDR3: CASSVSSGANVLTF. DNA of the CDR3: TGTGCCAGCTCGGTGAGCTCTGGGGCCAACGTCCTGACTTTC.

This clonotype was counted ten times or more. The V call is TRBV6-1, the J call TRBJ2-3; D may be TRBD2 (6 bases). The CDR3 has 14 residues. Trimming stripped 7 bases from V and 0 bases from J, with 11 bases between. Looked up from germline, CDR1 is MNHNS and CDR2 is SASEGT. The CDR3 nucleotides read TGTGCCAGCATAAGCGGAGGGAGCACAGATACGCAGTATTTT. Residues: CASISGGSTDTQYF.

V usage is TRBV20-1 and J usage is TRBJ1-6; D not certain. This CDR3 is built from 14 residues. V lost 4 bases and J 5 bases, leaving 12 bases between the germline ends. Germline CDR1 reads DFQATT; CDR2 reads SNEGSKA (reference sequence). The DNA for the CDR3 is TGCAGTGCTAAGGCTGTGGTAGATAATTCACCCCTCCACTTT. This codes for CSAKAVVDNSPLHF.

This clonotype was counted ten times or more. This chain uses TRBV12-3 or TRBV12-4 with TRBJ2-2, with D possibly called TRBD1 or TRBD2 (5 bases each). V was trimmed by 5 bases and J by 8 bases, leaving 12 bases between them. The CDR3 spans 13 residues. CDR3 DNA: TGTGCCAGCAGTCCGGGACCAAGGGGGGAGCTGTTTTTT. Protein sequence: CASSPGPRGELFF.

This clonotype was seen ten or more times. The CDR3 DNA reads TGCAGCGCCACGGGGGCGGTGGGCTACACCTTC. Amino acids: CSATGAVGYTF. V usage is TRBV29-1 and J usage is TRBJ1-2; tentatively, D is TRBD1 (6 bases). The CDR3 sequence is 11 residues long. The germline V and J ends were trimmed by 7 bases and 8 bases, with 14 bases remaining between them. In germline, CDR1 is SQVTM, CDR2 ANQGSEA.

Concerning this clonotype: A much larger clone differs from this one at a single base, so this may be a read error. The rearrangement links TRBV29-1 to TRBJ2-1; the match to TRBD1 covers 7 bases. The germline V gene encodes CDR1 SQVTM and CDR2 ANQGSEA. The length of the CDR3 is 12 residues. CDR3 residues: CSVDMTGNGQFF. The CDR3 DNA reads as TGCAGCGTTGATATGACAGGGAATGGGCAGTTCTTC.

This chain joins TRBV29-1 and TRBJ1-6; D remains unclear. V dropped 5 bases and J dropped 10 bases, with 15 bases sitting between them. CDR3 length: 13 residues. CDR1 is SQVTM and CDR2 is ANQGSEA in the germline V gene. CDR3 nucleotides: TGCAGCGTTTCTGAGGGCCTGGGGTCACCCCTCCACTTT. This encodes CSVSEGLGSPLHF.